This T cell receptor beta chain was documented in a study of long-term antiretroviral therapy in people with HIV. J lost 7 bases, V lost 1 base, and 8 bases had no gene match. Germline V lookup: CDR1 SEHNR, CDR2 FQNEAQ (reference sequence). The CDR3 extends over 15 amino acids. The study's findings and limits: Records did not include ART adherence, viral resistance or therapy changes. HIV repertoire CDR3 lengths ranged less widely than those of controls.

At survey level, the immunoSEQ assay was run in its v3.0 version. Sequenced by immunoSEQ multiplex PCR; TCRdb stores in-frame clones only, minus some. The sample has roughly 35,000 clones, roughly 85% seen once. At minimum, one pre-ART and two post-ART PBMC samples were obtained from each donor. Notes on this clone: Its target is not known.

The chain links TRBV7-9 to TRBJ2-3; 7 nucleotides agree with TRBD2. The source of this sequence is a man in his late teens or twenties with HIV. Material: unsorted PBMCs, obtained 3.3 years after starting antiretroviral therapy. The CDR3 here is CASSLGREKLNTQYF. CDR3 DNA: TGTGCCAGCAGCTTAGGGCGGGAGAAGTTAAATACGCAGTATTTT.